The TCR beta chain under discussion was sequenced for a study of T cell responses to AZD1222 COVID-19 vaccine. Whole-study results and caveats: Breadth and depth of Spike-specific TCRs rose after two AZD1222 doses.

Germline CDR1 and CDR2: MNHEY and SVGAGI. The CDR3 extends over 11 amino acids. Assay used: immunoSEQ multiplex PCR; TCRdb lists only in-frame clones, some missing. This table has around 200,000 clones, approximately 94% appearing once. Timing groups of about 4 and about 12 weeks for second doses were pooled. About this clone itself: Its target is not known. Germline and junction disagree at one end, which may indicate a read error.

J is TRBJ2-4 and V is TRBV6-5; 7 nucleotides align to TRBD2. The sample consisted of peripheral blood, taken 28 days after the second AZD1222 dose. The sequence derives from an adult who received the AZD1222 COVID-19 vaccine. The CDR3 spells CASSSPSGGDF. The CDR3 coding sequence is TGTGCCAGCAGTTCCCCTAGCGGAGGGGACTTC.